Shown below are 13 T cell receptor beta chains from a single sample sequenced in a study of T cell responses to AZD1222 COVID-19 vaccine. Sequenced by immunoSEQ multiplex PCR; TCRdb stores in-frame clones only, minus some. The sample shows 95,000 to 150,000 clones, 80% to 90% of them seen only once. The sequenced sample was peripheral blood, obtained on day 0 of AZD1222 vaccination. The receptors here all came from an adult in good health.

CDR3 DNA sequence: TGTGCCAGCAGTGAAGAAGGGAGCCCTTCCTTATACGAGCAGTACTTC. The encoded protein is CASSEEGSPSLYEQYF. The chain employs TRBV6-1 and TRBJ2-7; D possibly corresponds to TRBD2 (5 bases). Trimming left V 1 base short and J 4 bases short, with 17 bases between. This CDR3 contains 16 residues. Germline CDR1 is MNHNS and CDR2 is SASEGT.

The chain links TRBV11-2 to TRBJ2-1, with D possibly TRBD2 on 6 matching bases. This CDR3 is 14 amino acids long. V lost 8 bases, J lost 6 bases, and 17 bases lay in between. Germline CDR1 reads SGHAT; CDR2 reads FQNNGV. CDR3 region: CASLGAVGGNEQFF. DNA for the CDR3: TGTGCCAGCCTAGGGGCCGTGGGGGGCAATGAGCAGTTCTTC.

This chain links TRBV18 with TRBJ1-4; D unclear. The CDR3 is 15 amino acids. Trimming removed 5 bases from V and 7 bases from J, with 17 bases in between. CDR1 KGHSH and CDR2 LQKENI come from the germline V gene. The CDR3 region is CASSELWKPSEKLFF. Written as DNA, the CDR3 is TGTGCCAGCTCAGAGTTATGGAAACCGAGTGAAAAACTGTTTTTT.

The J gene is TRBJ1-2, the V gene TRBV3-1 (or the pseudogene TRBV3-2); 8 bases fit TRBD1. The CDR3 spans 14 residues. With 3 bases clipped from V and 7 bases from J, the junction kept 7 bases outside the gene matches. Germline-derived CDR1 and CDR2 are LGHDT and YNNKEL (reference sequence). The CDR3 loop is CASSQGYQGAGYTF. Written as DNA, the CDR3 is TGTGCCAGCAGCCAGGGGTACCAGGGGGCTGGCTACACCTTC.

The genes are TRBV6-5 and TRBJ1-1; no clear D gene. The length of the CDR3 is 15 residues. V was pared by 2 bases and J by 0 bases, with 10 bases between. Germline V CDR1 and CDR2: MNHEY, SVGAGI. This CDR3 reads CASSYRRRLNTEAFF. CDR3 coding DNA: TGTGCCAGCAGTTACCGAAGGCGGTTGAACACTGAAGCTTTCTTT.

The sample holds one count of this clone. The V call is TRBV27, the J call TRBJ2-7, with D uncertain. CDR1 and CDR2 (germline): MNHEY, SMNVEV (reference sequence). The CDR3 is 13 residues long. V shed 5 bases and J shed 3 bases, with 11 bases lying between them. The CDR3 reads CASSPSNFYEQYF. As DNA, the CDR3 is TGTGCCAGCAGTCCCTCAAACTTCTACGAGCAGTACTTC.

This chain joins TRBV5-5 and TRBJ2-5; either TRBD1 or TRBD2 may fit D (5 bases each). Trimming shortened V by 0 bases and J by 0 bases, and 12 bases separated the two germline ends. CDR3 size: 16 residues. Germline V gene data show CDR1 as SGHKS and CDR2 as YYEKEE (reference sequence). In DNA, the CDR3 is TGTGCCAGCAGCTTGGGTCAGGGACCGTACCAAGAGACCCAGTACTTC. Translating it yields CASSLGQGPYQETQYF.

This clone was seen just once. The chain uses TRBV27 and TRBJ1-4; 7 positions agree with TRBD1. V lost 6 bases and J lost 5; bases outside the gene matches: 12. CDR1 and CDR2 from the germline V gene are MNHEY and SMNVEV (reference sequence). The CDR3 runs 16 residues. The CDR3 region has the DNA TGTGCCAGCAGGCGAAACAGGGGACTTGAAAATGAAAAACTGTTTTTT. Translated: CASRRNRGLENEKLFF.

This chain connects TRBV28 to TRBJ2-1; D remains ambiguous. The germline CDR1 and CDR2 sequences are MDHEN and SYDVKM. Trimming took 5 bases from V and 0 from J, leaving 14 bases between them. CDR3 length: 16 amino acids. The CDR3 nucleotides read TGTGCCAGCAGTGGGTCGGAAATTCGCTCCTACAATGAGCAGTTCTTC. Translation gives CASSGSEIRSYNEQFF.

This chain uses TRBV30 with TRBJ2-3; no reliable D call. The CDR3 length is 14 residues. Germline V gives CDR1 GTSNPN, CDR2 SVGIG (reference sequence). V was trimmed by 4 bases and J by 0 bases, leaving 11 bases between them. CDR3 DNA sequence: TGTGCCTGGAATGGGCCTCCTAGCACAGATACGCAGTATTTT. As protein: CAWNGPPSTDTQYF.

V gene TRBV2 combines with J gene TRBJ1-5, with 7 positions matching TRBD1. This CDR3 is built from 16 residues. CDR1 is SNHLY, CDR2 FYNNEI, per germline. Germline trimming cut 2 bases from V and 5 bases from J; bases unmatched to any gene: 9. The CDR3 nucleotides are TGTGCCAGCAGTGAAATGGCAGGGGGTGCGCATCAGCCCCAGCATTTT. It translates to CASSEMAGGAHQPQHF. Variable domain in full (rest from reference TRBV2 and TRBJ1-5): EPEVTQTPSHQVTQMGQEVILRCVPISNHLYFYWYRQILGQKVEFLVSFYNNEISEKSEIFDDQFSVERPDGSNFTLKIRSTKLEDSAMYFCASSEMAGGAHQPQHFGDGTRLSIL.

As DNA, the CDR3 is TGCGCCAGCAGCTTGTCAGGGGGCGAATACGAACCCCTCCACTTT. Protein product: CASSLSGGEYEPLHF. This rearrangement joins TRBV5-1 to TRBJ1-6; 8 bases agree with TRBD1. V shed 1 base and J 12 bases; nucleotides not matched to a gene: 9. The CDR3 sequence is 15 residues long. Looked up from germline, CDR1 is SGHRS and CDR2 is YFSETQ.

V gene TRBV7-9 combines with J gene TRBJ2-1; no clear D gene. Trimming cost V 5 bases and J 15 bases, with 17 bases left between them. CDR1 is SEHNR and CDR2 is FQNEAQ in the germline V gene (reference sequence). The CDR3 contains 12 residues. CDR3 residues: CASSPPGFLTFF. The DNA for the CDR3 is TGTGCCAGCAGCCCCCCCGGGTTTCTAACGTTCTTC.